A single sample is the source of the 29 T cell receptor beta chains below, sequenced in a study of blood T cell repertoires in COVID-19. The assay was immunoSEQ multiplex PCR, and TCRdb's table has in-frame clones only and misses some. The sample has some 300,000 clones, approximately 89% seen once. The sample consisted of PBMCs or T cells enriched from blood (not recorded which). The receptors were sampled from a woman between 25 and 40 years old who had recovered from COVID-19.

V and J are TRBV12-5 and TRBJ2-1; TRBD2 matches at 10 bases. V lost 1 base to trimming and J lost 6 bases; unmatched junction nucleotides: 9. This CDR3 is 17 amino acids long. Germline V gives CDR1 LGHNT, CDR2 FRNRAP. CDR3 nucleotide sequence: TGTGCTAGTGGTTTGGGACAGACTAGCGGGTTTGTCAATGAGCAGTTCTTC. Amino acid sequence: CASGLGQTSGFVNEQFF.

This chain joins TRBV7-2 and TRBJ1-5, with D maybe TRBD1 (5 bases). The CDR3 loop spans 14 amino acids. Trimming removed 4 bases at V and 4 bases at J, with 11 bases between. The germline CDR1 and CDR2 sequences are SGHTA and FQGNSA. The CDR3 DNA is TGTGCCAGCAGCTCCTCGGGGGTTAATCAGCCCCAGCATTTT. Protein sequence: CASSSSGVNQPQHF.

DNA for the CDR3: TGTGCCAGCAGCCCACGCGTGAGGGACAGGGGGAATCGGAACACTGAAGCTTTCTTT. The encoded protein is CASSPRVRDRGNRNTEAFF. This rearrangement joins TRBV7-9 to TRBJ1-1; 11 positions match TRBD1. The germline V gene encodes CDR1 SEHNR and CDR2 FQNEAQ (reference sequence). CDR3 length: 19 residues. J lost 1 base, V lost 5 bases, and 15 bases had no gene match.

CDR3 sequence: CASSAPGTYNQPQHF. CDR3 nucleotides: TGTGCCAGCAGTGCCCCAGGGACATACAATCAGCCCCAGCATTTT. The gene calls are TRBV6-2 or TRBV6-3 and TRBJ1-5; D possibly corresponds to TRBD1 (6 bases). This CDR3 is 15 amino acids long. V was cut by 5 bases and J by 3 bases, with 14 bases left in between. Germline CDR1 reads MNHEY; CDR2 reads SVGEGT.

This chain connects TRBV27 to TRBJ1-4; D might be TRBD1 (6 bases). Germline lookup yields CDR1 MNHEY and CDR2 SMNVEV (reference sequence). CDR3 length: 17 residues. Trimming shortened V by 8 bases and J by 1 base, and 20 bases separated the two germline ends. CDR3 DNA: TGTGCCAGCGGAACTACTCGGTTAGGGGGAACTAATGAAAAACTGTTTTTT. Amino acids: CASGTTRLGGTNEKLFF.

The chain employs TRBV4-1 and TRBJ2-1, with TRBD2 identical over 8 bases. Germline V CDR1 and CDR2: MGHRA, YSYEKL. The CDR3 covers 15 residues. V was pared by 7 bases and J by 3 bases, with 8 bases of the junction left unmatched. In DNA form, the CDR3 reads TGCGCCAGCACTCGGCTAGCGGGTTTCTACAATGAGCAGTTCTTC. Protein: CASTRLAGFYNEQFF.

The chain employs TRBV5-1 and TRBJ2-7, with 9 bases that match TRBD1. CDR1 is SGHRS, CDR2 YFSETQ, per germline. The CDR3 covers 14 residues. Trimming cost V 7 bases and J 6 bases; bases outside gene matches: 11. The CDR3 reads CASRLGTGTGEQYF. CDR3 DNA: TGCGCCAGCCGCCTCGGGACAGGGACTGGCGAGCAGTACTTC. Drawing the rest from reference TRBV5-1 and TRBJ2-7, the complete variable domain is KAGVTQTPRYLIKTRGQQVTLSCSPISGHRSVSWYQQTPGQGLQFLFEYFSETQRNKGNFPGRFSGRQFSNSRSEMNVSTLELGDSALYLCASRLGTGTGEQYFGPGTRLTVT.

The chain recombines TRBV12-3 or TRBV12-4 with TRBJ2-2, with D perhaps TRBD1 (5 bases). The CDR3 has 13 residues. V was clipped by 3 bases and J by 6 bases, with 8 bases between them. CDR3 in DNA: TGTGCCAGCAGTTTGGTACAGGCCGGGGAGCTGTTTTTT. It is translated as CASSLVQAGELFF.

This chain uses TRBV19 with TRBJ2-2, with 10 bases fitting TRBD2. Germline values: CDR1 LNHDA, CDR2 SQIVND (reference sequence). With V trimmed by 4 bases and J by 5 bases, 13 bases remained unmatched. This CDR3 is built from 18 residues. The CDR3 coding sequence is TGTGCCAGTAGTACTACAATGGGACTAGCGAGATTTACCGGGGAGCTGTTTTTT. Translated: CASSTTMGLARFTGELFF.

In nucleotides, the CDR3 is TGTGCCATCAGTGATAAGAATAGCGGGGGGGACGAGCAGTACTTC. It yields the protein CAISDKNSGGDEQYF. The genes are TRBV10-3 and TRBJ2-7; 11 bases are shared with TRBD2. Germline CDR1 is ENHRY and CDR2 is SYGVKD. Germline trimming cut 3 bases from V and 5 bases from J; bases unmatched to any gene: 6. This CDR3 is built from 15 residues.

The chain is built from TRBV4-3 and TRBJ1-1; D gene unclear. The CDR3 has 13 residues. The V gene's germline CDR1 is LGHNA and CDR2 YSLEER. V was trimmed by 1 base and J by 1 base, leaving 4 bases between them. The DNA of the CDR3 is TGCGCCAGCAGCCAAGTCGGGAACACTGAAGCTTTCTTT. This translates into CASSQVGNTEAFF.

This clone was seen only once. The chain couples TRBV7-2 to TRBJ1-3, with D possibly being TRBD1 (5 bases). The V end lost 6 bases, the J end lost 8 bases, and 11 bases lay between the germline ends. The germline CDR1 and CDR2 sequences are SGHTA and FQGNSA. This CDR3 region has 12 residues. The CDR3 here is CASRASQDTIYF. The CDR3 bases are TGTGCCAGCAGGGCCTCACAGGACACCATATATTTT.

The chain is built from TRBV7-9 and TRBJ1-1; 9 nucleotides agree with TRBD1. CDR3 length equals 16 residues. Germline-derived CDR1 and CDR2 are SEHNR and FQNEAQ (reference sequence). With V trimmed by 5 bases and J by 0 bases, 7 bases remained unmatched. CDR3 region: CASSPKGQGLNTEAFF. CDR3 in DNA: TGTGCCAGCAGCCCTAAGGGACAGGGACTGAACACTGAAGCTTTCTTT.

The J gene is TRBJ2-7, the V gene TRBV28; tentative D call: TRBD2 (6 bases). From germline, CDR1 is MDHEN and CDR2 SYDVKM. The V and J ends lost 6 bases and 1 base respectively, with 19 bases between them. The CDR3 extends over 16 amino acids. The CDR3 reads CASSSLDRDWSYEQYF. For the CDR3, the DNA is TGTGCCAGCAGCTCATTGGATAGGGACTGGTCCTACGAGCAGTACTTC.

CDR3 in amino acids: CASSSGVLYGYTF. The CDR3 DNA reads as TGTGCCAGCAGCTCCGGAGTTCTCTATGGCTACACCTTC. This chain joins TRBV7-9 and TRBJ1-2; D gene unclear. Germline V lookup: CDR1 SEHNR, CDR2 FQNEAQ (reference sequence). The CDR3 is 13 residues long. V dropped 4 bases and J dropped 4 bases, with 10 bases sitting between them.

This chain uses TRBV27 with TRBJ2-1; weak D call: TRBD2 (6 bases). This CDR3 spans 13 amino acids. Trimming left V 8 bases short and J 4 bases short, with 12 bases between. Germline loops: CDR1 MNHEY, CDR2 SMNVEV (reference sequence). The DNA for the CDR3 is TGTGCCAGCGGGGAGGACTCTTACAATGAGCAGTTCTTC. Protein: CASGEDSYNEQFF.

This chain joins TRBV6-5 and TRBJ1-2; perhaps TRBD1 as D (6 bases). This CDR3 is built from 13 residues. Germline-derived CDR1 and CDR2 are MNHEY and SVGAGI. Between the trimmed V and J ends, which lost 5 bases and 5 bases, there was a span of 12 bases. The CDR3 bases are TGTGCCAGCAGTCCGGACAGCCTTTATGGCTACACCTTC. Protein sequence: CASSPDSLYGYTF.

The chain employs TRBV28 and TRBJ1-2; 7 bases match TRBD1. Trimming cost V 5 bases and J 5 bases; bases outside gene matches: 11. The CDR3 is made up of 15 amino acids. The germline V gene encodes CDR1 MDHEN and CDR2 SYDVKM. CDR3 in amino acids: CASSLLGQPSYGYTF. Here the CDR3 DNA reads TGTGCCAGCAGTCTTCTGGGACAGCCGAGTTATGGCTACACCTTC.

The J gene is TRBJ1-1, the V gene TRBV7-9; tentatively, D is TRBD1 (5 bases). The germline CDR1 and CDR2 sequences are SEHNR and FQNEAQ (reference sequence). Trimming pared 3 bases from V and 9 bases from J, leaving 17 bases between. CDR3 length: 14 residues. The CDR3 region has the DNA TGTGCCAGCAGCTTGGGTCAGGGCGGTAGTCAAGCTTTCTTT. Translation: CASSLGQGGSQAFF.

The CDR3, as DNA: TGTGCCAGCAGGACTAAGGCGGAGGGGAGGCGCACAGATACGCAGTATTTT. Amino acids: CASRTKAEGRRTDTQYF. This chain links TRBV7-9 with TRBJ2-3, with D possibly TRBD2 on 6 matching bases. Germline-derived CDR1 and CDR2 are SEHNR and FQNEAQ (reference sequence). The length of the CDR3 is 17 residues. Trimming took off 6 bases at V and 1 base at J, with 20 bases between the two ends.

The chain employs TRBV27 and TRBJ2-7; D possibly corresponds to TRBD1 (6 bases). CDR1 is MNHEY and CDR2 is SMNVEV in the germline V gene (reference sequence). The CDR3 has 16 amino acids. V lost 6 bases to trimming and J lost 2 bases, with 20 bases between them. The CDR3 region is CASSRFPQGLTYEQYF. DNA for the CDR3: TGTGCCAGCAGCAGGTTCCCACAGGGCCTAACCTACGAGCAGTACTTC.

This clone was seen just once. The chain is built from TRBV19 and TRBJ2-7, with D possibly TRBD1 on 6 matching bases. The germline V gene has CDR1 LNHDA and CDR2 SQIVND (reference sequence). The CDR3 loop spans 15 amino acids. Trimming took off 3 bases at V and 2 bases at J, with 14 bases between the two ends. CDR3 DNA: TGTGCCAGTAGTATGCGCCGGGACACTACCTACGAGCAGTACTTC. Protein: CASSMRRDTTYEQYF.

This sequence joins TRBV2 and TRBJ1-2; D uncertain. Germline CDR1 and CDR2: SNHLY and FYNNEI. V was shortened by 7 bases and J by 8 bases, with 17 bases between the two germline ends. The CDR3 length is 13 residues. CDR3: CASISVRGLGYTF. As DNA, the CDR3 is TGTGCCAGCATTTCCGTCCGGGGTTTGGGCTACACCTTC.

This clone was counted once. The chain recombines TRBV6-1 with TRBJ2-3; TRBD1 matches at 9 bases. The CDR3 extends over 16 amino acids. V dropped 4 bases and J dropped 1; count of bases not matched to a gene: 6. From germline, CDR1 is MNHNS and CDR2 SASEGT. CDR3 residues: CASSATGGFRTDTQYF. The CDR3, as DNA: TGTGCCAGCAGTGCAACAGGGGGCTTTCGCACAGATACGCAGTATTTT.

The gene calls are TRBV28 and TRBJ2-5, with 10 bases lining up with TRBD2. V gave up 1 base and J gave up 5 bases; unmatched junction bases: 10. The CDR3 is 17 residues long. Looked up from germline, CDR1 is MDHEN and CDR2 is SYDVKM. For the CDR3, the DNA is TGTGCCAGCAGTTTATATCCTAGCGGGAGTATTATGGAGACCCAGTACTTC. The encoded protein is CASSLYPSGSIMETQYF.

The V and J genes are TRBV19 and TRBJ2-1; 10 nucleotides line up with TRBD2. Trimming at V came to 7 bases and at J to 4 bases, leaving 10 bases not matched to a gene. The V gene's germline CDR1 is LNHDA and CDR2 SQIVND (reference sequence). The CDR3 runs 16 residues. As DNA, the CDR3 is TGTGCCAGTACCCCAATAGCGGGAGGTCAGTACAATGAGCAGTTCTTC. Translating it yields CASTPIAGGQYNEQFF.

The V call is TRBV28, the J call TRBJ2-5, with no clear D. Deletions cut 5 bases from V and 0 bases from J, with 10 bases between. The CDR3 contains 14 residues. CDR1 and CDR2 (germline): MDHEN, SYDVKM. The CDR3 protein is CASSLSQNQETQYF. CDR3 bases: TGTGCCAGCAGTCTCTCACAGAACCAAGAGACCCAGTACTTC.

V gene TRBV5-1 combines with J gene TRBJ1-2, with no clear D. In germline, CDR1 is SGHRS, CDR2 YFSETQ. The CDR3 sequence is 14 residues long. V lost 1 base and J 5 bases, leaving 12 bases between the germline ends. The CDR3 protein is CASSLTYLPYGYTF. DNA for the CDR3: TGCGCCAGCAGCTTGACATACCTTCCGTATGGCTACACCTTC. Full variable domain (missing parts from reference TRBV5-1 and TRBJ1-2): KAGVTQTPRYLIKTRGQQVTLSCSPISGHRSVSWYQQTPGQGLQFLFEYFSETQRNKGNFPGRFSGRQFSNSRSEMNVSTLELGDSALYLCASSLTYLPYGYTFGSGTRLTVV.

The rearrangement links TRBV2 to TRBJ2-3, with a tentative D call TRBD1 (5 bases). Germline loops: CDR1 SNHLY, CDR2 FYNNEI. Trimming stripped 3 bases from V and 0 bases from J, with 7 bases between. This CDR3 is built from 14 residues. The CDR3 DNA reads TGTGCCAGCAGTGACCGACAGAGCACAGATACGCAGTATTTT. Its protein is CASSDRQSTDTQYF.